Presented here are 19 T cell receptor beta chains from one specimen sequenced in a study of blood T cell repertoires in COVID-19. The repertoire was sequenced with immunoSEQ multiplex PCR; TCRdb's copy has only in-frame clones and lacks some. The table lists about half a million clones, over 75% of them singletons. The specimen sequenced was peripheral blood. Source of these receptors: a human donor in a cohort sampled during active COVID-19.

The V gene is TRBV5-1, the J gene TRBJ2-7; 10 nucleotides line up with TRBD1. There are 21 residues in the CDR3. The germline V gene encodes CDR1 SGHRS and CDR2 YFSETQ. The V and J ends lost 3 bases and 0 bases, in that order; junction bases with no gene match: 21. DNA of the CDR3: TGCGCCAGCAGCTACAGCTCCTCCGGGACAGGGGCCCTCGGGAGCTCCTACGAGCAGTACTTC. Protein product: CASSYSSSGTGALGSSYEQYF.

V gene TRBV5-1 combines with J gene TRBJ1-1; 7 positions agree with TRBD1. The CDR3 totals 16 residues. Germline V gene sequence: CDR1 SGHRS, CDR2 YFSETQ. V dropped 2 bases and J dropped 0; count of bases not matched to a gene: 7. DNA of the CDR3: TGCGCCAGCAGCTTTGGGGGGACAGCAATGAACACTGAAGCTTTCTTT. This sequence encodes CASSFGGTAMNTEAFF.

The CDR3 here is CASRLRGQFNSPLHF. The CDR3 DNA reads TGTGCAAGTCGCTTGCGGGGGCAGTTTAATTCACCCCTCCACTTT. The J gene is TRBJ1-6, the V gene TRBV12-2. TRBV12-2 is designated a pseudogene. This CDR3 is 15 amino acids long.

This clone turned up a few times. The rearrangement links TRBV18 to TRBJ2-1; 13 bases match TRBD2. The CDR3 contains 15 residues. Looked up from germline, CDR1 is KGHSH and CDR2 is LQKENI. J gave up 7 bases and V 5 bases, and 5 bases lay outside the gene matches. In DNA, the CDR3 is TGTGCCAGCTCAGCACTAGCGGGAGGGCCTAATGAGCAGTTCTTC. It is translated as CASSALAGGPNEQFF.

V is TRBV29-1 and J is TRBJ2-1; D is ambiguous. Germline V gives CDR1 SQVTM, CDR2 ANQGSEA. The CDR3 has 11 amino acids. Trimming left V 7 bases short and J 7 bases short, with 11 bases between. The CDR3 bases are TGCAGCGGCCATAGAGCGAATGAGCAGTTCTTC. Translation gives CSGHRANEQFF.

The chain couples TRBV19 to TRBJ1-4; a weak D match, TRBD1 (5 bases). Germline CDR1 and CDR2: LNHDA and SQIVND (reference sequence). Trimming shortened V by 9 bases and J by 8 bases, and 10 bases separated the two germline ends. The CDR3 has 11 residues. The CDR3 nucleotides are TGTGCCAGCATGGGGGGAGAAAAACTGTTTTTT. Its translation: CASMGGEKLFF.

J is TRBJ1-5 and V is TRBV28; no clear D. The V and J ends lost 7 bases and 2 bases respectively, with 6 bases between them. The V gene's germline CDR1 is MDHEN and CDR2 SYDVKM. The CDR3 loop spans 12 amino acids. CDR3: CASKEGNQPQHF. The CDR3 DNA is TGTGCCAGCAAGGAGGGCAATCAGCCCCAGCATTTT.

This chain connects TRBV27 to TRBJ2-7; 12 bases are shared with TRBD2. This CDR3 is built from 11 residues. The V gene's germline CDR1 is MNHEY and CDR2 SMNVEV (reference sequence). CDR3 DNA: TGTTCTAGCGGGAGGGGGTACGAGCAGTACTTC. Translating gives CSSGRGYEQYF.

The chain carries TRBV5-1 and TRBJ2-4, with 8 bases that match TRBD1. Germline values: CDR1 SGHRS, CDR2 YFSETQ. J gave up 8 bases and V 0 bases, and 4 bases lay outside the gene matches. This CDR3 contains 14 residues. The CDR3 DNA is TGCGCCAGCAGCTTGGCGACAGGGGCTGACATTCAGTACTTC. Translated, it gives CASSLATGADIQYF.

This chain connects TRBV19 to TRBJ1-5; D is unresolved. This CDR3 has 13 amino acids. CDR1 and CDR2 from the germline V gene are LNHDA and SQIVND (reference sequence). V dropped 5 bases and J dropped 3 bases, with 8 bases sitting between them. The CDR3 protein is CASSSQSNQPQHF. In DNA form, the CDR3 reads TGTGCCAGTAGTTCGCAGTCCAATCAGCCCCAGCATTTT.

The chain combines TRBV3-1 (or the pseudogene TRBV3-2) with TRBJ1-1; a weak D match, TRBD1 (5 bases). V was pared by 4 bases and J by 1 base, with 10 bases between. There are 14 residues in the CDR3. Germline lookup yields CDR1 LGHDT and CDR2 YNNKEL (reference sequence). Here the CDR3 DNA reads TGTGCCAGCAGCCGGGACTCCCCGAACACTGAAGCTTTCTTT. Protein sequence: CASSRDSPNTEAFF.

The rearrangement joins TRBV14 to TRBJ2-5, with D possibly being TRBD1 (6 bases). The length of the CDR3 is 20 residues. Trimming cost V 1 base and J 2 bases, with 26 bases left between them. Germline assignment: CDR1 SGHDN and CDR2 FVKESK. DNA of the CDR3: TGTGCCAGCAGCCAAGTCGCGAGGGACCGAGGGAGAAGGGGGCAAGAGACCCAGTACTTC. Encoded protein: CASSQVARDRGRRGQETQYF.

This chain connects TRBV3-1 (or the pseudogene TRBV3-2) to TRBJ2-1, with TRBD2 identical over 8 bases. V dropped 0 bases and J dropped 6; count of bases not matched to a gene: 4. The CDR3 has 15 residues. Germline V gene lookup returns CDR1 LGHDT and CDR2 YNNKEL (reference sequence). CDR3 DNA: TGTGCCAGCAGCCAAGATCCTAGCGGGCTCAATGAGCAGTTCTTC. The encoded protein is CASSQDPSGLNEQFF.

This clone has only one observation. The chain is built from TRBV7-2 and TRBJ1-1; 10 bases map to TRBD1. CDR1 and CDR2 (germline): SGHTA, FQGNSA. This CDR3 is 14 amino acids long. V lost 3 bases, J lost 6 bases, and 4 bases stayed unmatched. The CDR3 DNA sequence: TGTGCCAGCAGCTTCCGGGACAGGGGCGCTGAAGCTTTCTTT. The encoded protein is CASSFRDRGAEAFF.

This chain uses TRBV10-2 with TRBJ2-1, with D possibly being TRBD2 (5 bases). From germline, CDR1 is WSHSY and CDR2 SAAADI. The V and J ends lost 7 bases and 4 bases respectively, with 17 bases between them. This CDR3 has 15 amino acids. CDR3 DNA sequence: TGCGCCAGCAAAACAAACCTGTGGAGGTACAATGAGCAGTTCTTC. As protein: CASKTNLWRYNEQFF.

Turning to this clone: This CDR3 is also generated by other DNA sequences in the sample. This chain joins TRBV4-2 and TRBJ1-3, with D perhaps TRBD1 (5 bases). CDR1 and CDR2 (germline): LGHNA, YNFKEQ. The CDR3 has 15 amino acids. The ends were cut back, 0 bases at V and 7 bases at J, with 13 bases in the middle. The CDR3, as DNA: TGTGCCAGCAGCCAAGATATATACCGGGGGAACACCATATATTTT. Translation: CASSQDIYRGNTIYF.

This chain joins TRBV20-1 and TRBJ2-5, with 11 positions matching TRBD2. The V and J ends lost 3 bases and 2 bases, in that order; junction bases with no gene match: 8. Germline assignment: CDR1 DFQATT and CDR2 SNEGSKA (reference sequence). The CDR3 spans 16 residues. CDR3 nucleotides: TGCAGTGCTAGTGAGGCTAGCGGGAGGATACAAGAGACCCAGTACTTC. Its translation is CSASEASGRIQETQYF.

At least ten counts were recorded for this clone. This chain uses TRBV7-8 with TRBJ2-1, with 8 bases lining up with TRBD2. CDR3 length equals 16 residues. Unmatched junction bases numbered 18, after V lost 5 bases and J lost 12 bases. The germline gives CDR1 SGHVS, CDR2 FQNEAQ. The CDR3 here is CASSTGGTMIAVWQFF. CDR3 bases: TGTGCCAGCAGCACGGGAGGGACTATGATCGCAGTGTGGCAGTTCTTC.

The chain is built from TRBV4-3 and TRBJ2-7; 7 bases line up with TRBD2. The CDR3 is made up of 14 amino acids. From germline, CDR1 is LGHNA and CDR2 YSLEER. The J segment lost 6 bases and the V segment lost 4 bases, leaving 9 bases of the junction unmatched. The CDR3 loop reads CASSRQREGPEQYF. The CDR3 DNA is TGCGCCAGCAGCCGCCAGAGGGAGGGCCCCGAGCAGTACTTC.